This entry features one TCR beta chain sequence. CDR3 size: 11 residues. V dropped 8 bases and J dropped 6 bases, with 11 bases sitting between them. The germline V gene encodes CDR1 LNHDA and CDR2 SQIVND (reference sequence). The method was immunoSEQ multiplex PCR; TCRdb's version includes in-frame clones alone and lacks a portion of them. The sample has 150,000 or so clones, around 80% seen once. This record belongs to a study of cytotoxic CD8 clonotypes in ibrutinib-treated CLL. This chain uses TRBV19 with TRBJ2-7; no reliable D call. The sample in question was PBMCs, obtained after 12 months of ibrutinib treatment. This sequence was found in a human donor with chronic lymphocytic leukemia. The CDR3 sequence: CASQLGSEQYF. As DNA, the CDR3 is TGTGCCAGTCAACTCGGTAGCGAGCAGTACTTC. The full variable domain, completed using reference TRBV19 and TRBJ2-7, is DGGITQSPKYLFRKEGQNVTLSCEQNLNHDAMYWYRQDPGQGLRLIYYSQIVNDFQKGDIAEGYSVSREKKESFPLTVTSAQKNPTAFYLCASQLGSEQYFGPGTRLTVT.